Each of the 3 T cell receptor beta chains below was sequenced from the same sample in a study of beta chain features in type 1 diabetes. All of the isolated RNA was reverse transcribed, so expressed TCRB transcripts were sequenced. Assay used: immunoSEQ multiplex PCR; TCRdb lists only in-frame clones, some missing. The table records 860,000 or so clones, roughly 16% of them present only once. Sequences were obtained from naive CD4+ T cells from blood. These receptors were taken from a woman between 18 and 29 years old in good health.

The gene calls are TRBV7-2 and TRBJ2-1; D unclear. CDR1 and CDR2 from the germline V gene are SGHTA and FQGNSA. V lost 5 bases to trimming and J lost 10 bases, with 12 bases between them. The CDR3 totals 12 residues. CDR3 in DNA: TGTGCCAGCAGCGCCGAATTATCCGAGCAGTTCTTC. Translated: CASSAELSEQFF. The full variable domain, rest sourced from reference TRBV7-2 and TRBJ2-1, is GAGVSQSPSNKVTEKGKDVELRCDPISGHTALYWYRQSLGQGLEFLIYFQGNSAPDKSGLPSDRFSAERTGGSVSTLTIQRTQQEDSAVYLCASSAELSEQFFGPGTRLTVL.

This clone has only a few counts. This chain links TRBV29-1 with TRBJ1-1; 7 bases agree with TRBD1. This CDR3 is built from 15 residues. Germline CDR1 reads SQVTM; CDR2 reads ANQGSEA. V lost 7 bases and J lost 2; bases outside the gene matches: 13. Here the CDR3 DNA reads TGCAGCGCCCTCCCCACAGGGGTTGACAACACTGAAGCTTTCTTT. It codes for CSALPTGVDNTEAFF.

A few counts support this clone. This sequence joins TRBV9 and TRBJ2-1; 8 bases line up with TRBD2. The CDR3 loop spans 16 amino acids. J gave up 6 bases and V 2 bases, and 10 bases lay outside the gene matches. CDR1 is SGDLS and CDR2 is YYNGEE in the germline V gene. The CDR3 loop reads CASSVAPGGTTNEQFF. The CDR3 region has the DNA TGTGCCAGCAGCGTCGCTCCGGGAGGGACCACCAATGAGCAGTTCTTC.